The 20 T cell receptor beta chains presented below share a single source sample, sequenced in a study of T cells in localized non-small cell lung cancer. Assay used: immunoSEQ multiplex PCR; TCRdb lists only in-frame clones, some missing. Here the sample spans 65,000 to 95,000 clones, over 70% being singletons. The material sequenced was PBMCs, taken before any cancer treatment. Every receptor here comes from a man aged 40 to 69 with stage II squamous cell lung carcinoma.

A single count supports this clone. The chain recombines TRBV6-6 with TRBJ1-2, with D uncertain. Looked up from germline, CDR1 is MNHNY and CDR2 is SVGAGI (reference sequence). Trimming cost V 0 bases and J 7 bases, with 12 bases left between them. This CDR3 has 14 residues. The CDR3 coding sequence is TGTGCCAGCAGTTACTCGAAGGGAGCGACTGGCTACACCTTC. It encodes CASSYSKGATGYTF.

V and J are TRBV7-9 and TRBJ1-4, with unresolved D. Looked up from germline, CDR1 is SEHNR and CDR2 is FQNEAQ (reference sequence). CDR3 size: 16 residues. Trimming pared 4 bases from V and 5 bases from J, leaving 17 bases between. The DNA for the CDR3 is TGTGCCAGCAGCTCGCAGAGGTACAGAGGAAATGAAAAACTGTTTTTT. Translated: CASSSQRYRGNEKLFF.

The gene calls are TRBV5-1 and TRBJ2-6; D is perhaps TRBD2 (6 bases). CDR3 length equals 16 residues. The V and J ends lost 1 base and 0 bases respectively, with 8 bases between them. The germline gives CDR1 SGHRS, CDR2 YFSETQ. The CDR3 loop is CASSLNGGSGANVLTF. For the CDR3, the DNA is TGCGCCAGCAGCTTGAACGGGGGCTCTGGGGCCAACGTCCTGACTTTC.

The CDR3: CASSLIYEQYF. The CDR3 bases are TGTGCCAGCAGCTTAATCTACGAGCAGTACTTC. The chain uses TRBV7-8 and TRBJ2-7; no clear D. CDR1 is SGHVS and CDR2 is FQNEAQ in the germline V gene. The CDR3 has 11 amino acids. V was shortened by 2 bases and J by 3 bases, with 2 bases between the two germline ends. The full variable domain, rest sourced from reference TRBV7-8 and TRBJ2-7, is GAGVSQSPRYKVAKRGQDVALRCDPISGHVSLFWYQQALGQGPEFLTYFQNEAQLDKSGLPSDRFFAERPEGSVSTLKIQRTQQEDSAVYLCASSLIYEQYFGPGTRLTVT.

This clone is a singleton in its sample. This chain links TRBV7-2 with TRBJ2-3; no clear D gene. The CDR3 extends over 14 amino acids. V lost 3 bases and J lost 6, with 13 bases in between. Germline CDR1 and CDR2: SGHTA and FQGNSA. The CDR3 sequence is CASSFFGSLDTQYF. CDR3 nucleotide sequence: TGTGCCAGCAGCTTTTTCGGCTCCTTGGATACGCAGTATTTT. Combining the CDR3 with reference TRBV7-2 and TRBJ2-3 gives the whole variable domain GAGVSQSPSNKVTEKGKDVELRCDPISGHTALYWYRQSLGQGLEFLIYFQGNSAPDKSGLPSDRFSAERTGGSVSTLTIQRTQQEDSAVYLCASSFFGSLDTQYFGPGTRLTVL.

This clone was found once. The chain joins TRBV4-2 to TRBJ2-2; 9 nucleotides line up with TRBD2. The CDR3 is made up of 16 amino acids. CDR1 is LGHNA and CDR2 is YNFKEQ in the germline V gene. V lost 4 bases, J lost 0 bases, and 3 bases stayed unmatched. CDR3 sequence reads: CASSLIAGANTGELFF. In nucleotides, the CDR3 is TGTGCCAGCAGCCTCATAGCGGGGGCGAACACCGGGGAGCTGTTTTTT.

This clone was seen only once. This chain joins TRBV20-1 and TRBJ1-1; D perhaps matches TRBD1 (5 bases). This CDR3 is built from 11 residues. V gave up 6 bases and J gave up 7 bases, with 12 bases separating them. Germline-derived CDR1 and CDR2 are DFQATT and SNEGSKA (reference sequence). CDR3 DNA: TGCAGTGCCCTGACAGTGATTGAAGCTTTCTTT. This translates into CSALTVIEAFF.

The chain uses TRBV29-1 and TRBJ2-2; D may be TRBD2 (5 bases). The CDR3 sequence is 15 residues long. V lost 7 bases, J lost 5 bases, and 20 bases lay in between. Germline V gene sequence: CDR1 SQVTM, CDR2 ANQGSEA. CDR3 sequence reads: CSALRSVLGTGELFF. The DNA of the CDR3 is TGCAGCGCCCTCCGTAGCGTTTTAGGGACCGGGGAGCTGTTTTTT.

This clone was detected only a few times. The rearrangement uses TRBV9 and TRBJ2-3, with 7 bases aligning to TRBD1. The germline V gene encodes CDR1 SGDLS and CDR2 YYNGEE. This CDR3 is built from 14 residues. After removal of 4 bases from V and 4 bases from J, the junction contained 6 bases not matched to a gene. CDR3 sequence: CASSMTGNADTQYF. For the CDR3, the DNA is TGTGCCAGCAGCATGACAGGGAACGCAGATACGCAGTATTTT.

The chain joins TRBV11-2 to TRBJ2-2; D gene ambiguous. The CDR3 loop spans 13 amino acids. V lost 2 bases to trimming and J lost 5 bases, with 6 bases between them. Per the germline V gene, CDR1 is SGHAT and CDR2 is FQNNGV. The CDR3 DNA reads as TGTGCCAGCAGCTTATACGGGACCGGGGAGCTGTTTTTT. This translates into CASSLYGTGELFF.

This sequence joins TRBV2 and TRBJ2-2, with D unclear. Trimming removed 8 bases at V and 1 base at J, with 11 bases between. The germline V gene encodes CDR1 SNHLY and CDR2 FYNNEI. The CDR3 length is 14 residues. The CDR3 bases are TGTGCCAGCCAAGGACGTTTGAACACCGGGGAGCTGTTTTTT. Its protein is CASQGRLNTGELFF.

The chain uses TRBV15 and TRBJ2-5; 7 nucleotides align to TRBD2. The CDR3 is 14 amino acids. The germline V gene has CDR1 LNHNV and CDR2 YYDKDF (reference sequence). V lost 5 bases to trimming and J lost 5 bases; unmatched junction nucleotides: 8. CDR3 sequence reads: CATSWGGTWETQYF. DNA of the CDR3: TGTGCCACCAGCTGGGGGGGGACTTGGGAGACCCAGTACTTC.

The chain has TRBV30 and TRBJ1-6; the D is unclear. Germline loops: CDR1 GTSNPN, CDR2 SVGIG (reference sequence). The CDR3 covers 16 residues. V lost 8 bases to trimming and J lost 1 base, with 18 bases between them. The CDR3 DNA follows: TGTGCCGGTACTCATTCGGGAGGATCCTATAATTCACCCCTCCACTTT. Translating it yields CAGTHSGGSYNSPLHF.

The chain has TRBV28 and TRBJ2-7; 8 nucleotides line up with TRBD1. The germline gives CDR1 MDHEN, CDR2 SYDVKM. Unmatched junction bases numbered 10, after V lost 5 bases and J lost 7 bases. The CDR3 spans 14 residues. The CDR3 loop reads CASSPPGQGGEQYF. The CDR3 DNA reads as TGTGCCAGCAGTCCTCCAGGACAGGGAGGAGAGCAGTACTTC.

V is TRBV6-5 and J is TRBJ2-5; 9 nucleotides line up with TRBD1. The CDR3 covers 15 residues. The V gene end was trimmed by 4 bases and the J gene end by 1 base; junction bases not matched to a gene: 4. CDR1 is MNHEY and CDR2 is SVGAGI in the germline V gene. CDR3 in amino acids: CASSSGQGRQETQYF. Written as DNA, the CDR3 is TGTGCCAGCAGTTCTGGACAGGGGCGCCAAGAGACCCAGTACTTC.

The sample holds a few counts of this clone. The V and J genes are TRBV10-3 and TRBJ2-7; possibly TRBD2 for D (6 bases). The CDR3 is made up of 14 amino acids. Trimming cost V 2 bases and J 3 bases, with 11 bases left between them. CDR1 and CDR2 (germline): ENHRY, SYGVKD. CDR3 DNA: TGTGCCATCAGTGAGGGTGGCGGGGACTACGAGCAGTACTTC. Translation gives CAISEGGGDYEQYF.

This clone was observed a few times. The chain carries TRBV5-4 and TRBJ2-4; D not certain. The CDR3 contains 13 residues. The V gene lost 0 bases and the J gene lost 4 bases, with 5 bases spanning the gap. From germline, CDR1 is SGHNT and CDR2 YYREEE (reference sequence). The CDR3 coding sequence is TGTGCCAGCAGCTTGGACCGAAAAAACATTCAGTACTTC. Its translation: CASSLDRKNIQYF.

This rearrangement joins TRBV2 to TRBJ2-1; 11 bases agree with TRBD2. J lost 4 bases, V lost 8 bases, and 19 bases had no gene match. This CDR3 contains 19 residues. The V gene's germline CDR1 is SNHLY and CDR2 FYNNEI. CDR3 loop: CASGKAGTSGTLRYNEQFF. The DNA of the CDR3 is TGTGCCAGCGGAAAGGCCGGGACTAGCGGTACTTTGCGATACAATGAGCAGTTCTTC.

The chain carries TRBV5-1 and TRBJ2-7; D gene unclear. This CDR3 is 12 amino acids long. Trimming removed 3 bases from V and 3 bases from J, with 7 bases in between. The germline gives CDR1 SGHRS, CDR2 YFSETQ. The CDR3 DNA reads as TGCGCCAGCAGCTCGGGTTACTACGAGCAGTACTTC. Its translation: CASSSGYYEQYF.

V usage is TRBV6-6 and J usage is TRBJ1-2, with a weak D call TRBD1 (5 bases). V gave up 5 bases and J gave up 2 bases, with 9 bases separating them. The V gene's germline CDR1 is MNHNY and CDR2 SVGAGI (reference sequence). CDR3 length equals 13 residues. This CDR3 reads CASSQTVNYGYTF. The CDR3 DNA follows: TGTGCCAGCAGTCAGACAGTGAACTATGGCTACACCTTC.